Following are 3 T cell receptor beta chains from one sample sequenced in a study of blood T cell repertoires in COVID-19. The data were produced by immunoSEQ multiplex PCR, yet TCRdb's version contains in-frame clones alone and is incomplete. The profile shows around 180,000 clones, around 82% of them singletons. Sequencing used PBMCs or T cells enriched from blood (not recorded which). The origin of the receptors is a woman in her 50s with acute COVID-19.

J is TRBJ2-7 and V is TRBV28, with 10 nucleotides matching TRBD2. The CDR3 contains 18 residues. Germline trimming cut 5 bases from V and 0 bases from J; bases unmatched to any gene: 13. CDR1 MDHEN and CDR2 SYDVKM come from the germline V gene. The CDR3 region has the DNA TGTGCCAGCAGTCCGGCTGGTAGCGGGGGGCTGAGCTCCTACGAGCAGTACGTC. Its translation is CASSPAGSGGLSSYEQYV.

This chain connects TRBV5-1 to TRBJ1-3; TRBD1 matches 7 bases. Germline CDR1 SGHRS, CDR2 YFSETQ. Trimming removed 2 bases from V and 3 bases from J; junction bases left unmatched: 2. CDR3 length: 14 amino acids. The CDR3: CASSFDRDGNTIYF. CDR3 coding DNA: TGCGCCAGCAGCTTTGACAGGGATGGAAACACCATATATTTT.

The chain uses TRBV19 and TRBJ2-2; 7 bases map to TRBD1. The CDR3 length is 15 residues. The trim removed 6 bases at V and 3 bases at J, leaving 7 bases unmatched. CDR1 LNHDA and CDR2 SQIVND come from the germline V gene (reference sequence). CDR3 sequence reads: CASRLSGQYTGELFF. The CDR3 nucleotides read TGTGCCAGTAGATTGTCGGGACAGTACACCGGGGAGCTGTTTTTT.